The source of this TCR beta chain is a study of radiotherapy plus CTLA-4 blockade in lung cancer. Study summary: An objective response was seen in 15% to 20% of patients, and disease control in about 30%. The study, taken as a whole, reports: TCR clones from tumors expanded in blood after radiotherapy plus ipilimumab. Best predicting response, reportedly, were early blood T cell clone dynamics, with interferon-beta.

CDR1 is SGHRS, CDR2 YFSETQ, per germline. The V and J ends lost 0 bases and 4 bases respectively, with 10 bases between them. The CDR3 totals 14 residues. TCRdb keeps only in-frame clones here, not all; method: immunoSEQ multiplex PCR. This table holds approximately 80,000 clones, around 79% found once. Only a few counts were recorded for this clone. Its specificity is not known. Chemo-refractory metastatic non-small-cell lung cancer patients underwent focal radiation alongside CTLA-4 blockade with ipilimumab. This sample comprised peripheral blood, obtained from a patient treated with radiotherapy plus ipilimumab. V usage is TRBV5-1 and J usage is TRBJ2-5; tentative D call: TRBD1 (6 bases). This clonotype originated in a human donor with non-small cell lung cancer whose response to radiotherapy plus ipilimumab could not be evaluated. Some clones in this sample may be carry-over from other donors' samples. CDR3 sequence (DNA): TGCGCCAGCAGCTTGGGACAGGTCGGAGAGACCCAGTACTTC. It translates to CASSLGQVGETQYF.